The rows below give T cell receptor beta chains drawn from one sample of a study of blood T cell repertoires in COVID-19. Produced via immunoSEQ multiplex PCR; TCRdb's table is partial and in-frame only. The sample lists approximately 150,000 clones, approximately 86% occurring once. Sequenced sample: peripheral blood. Receptors originate from a woman in her 50s with acute or convalescent COVID-19. Both conserved end residues are part of each CDR3. Each record gives: V gene, CDR3 length, J gene, D gene, clone size, CDR3 DNA, CDR3 protein. D genes are given only for firm matches. Only part of the rows carry a size: once, few, many, or a class if the clone is expanded.

V: TRBV6-5; length: 16; J: TRBJ1-2; D: .; size: .; DNA: TGTGCCAGCAGTTACTCGGGGAGGTGGGGTAACTATGGCTACACCTTC; CDR3: CASSYSGRWGNYGYTF
V: TRBV3-1/TRBV3-2; length: 13; J: TRBJ1-6; D: .; size: .; DNA: TGTGCCAGCAGCCCAGGGGACCATTCACCCCTCCACTTT; CDR3: CASSPGDHSPLHF
V: TRBV9; length: 13; J: TRBJ1-2; D: .; size: .; DNA: TGTGCCAGCAGCACACAGGGTCAGGGGGGCTACACCTTC; CDR3: CASSTQGQGGYTF
V: TRBV5-1; length: 14; J: TRBJ1-2; D: TRBD1; size: .; DNA: TGCGCCAGCAGATTGGGACAGGGGACTTGGGGCTACACCTTC; CDR3: CASRLGQGTWGYTF
V: TRBV9; length: 16; J: TRBJ2-1; D: .; size: .; DNA: TGTGCCAGCAGCGTAGGAGGCGGGGGCGCTACCAATGAGCAGTTCTTC; CDR3: CASSVGGGGATNEQFF
V: TRBV27; length: 13; J: TRBJ1-1; D: .; size: .; DNA: TGTGCCAGCAGAATCTTGACAGGCACTGAAGCTTTCTTT; CDR3: CASRILTGTEAFF
V: TRBV7-3; length: 16; J: TRBJ1-6; D: TRBD1; size: once; DNA: TGTGCCAGCAGCGGAGGGACAGGGGATGAGAATTCACCCCTCCACTTT; CDR3: CASSGGTGDENSPLHF
V: TRBV6-2/TRBV6-3; length: 15; J: TRBJ2-7; D: TRBD1; size: .; DNA: TGTGCCAGCAGTTACGGTGGACAGGGGGAGTTCGAGCAGTACTTC; CDR3: CASSYGGQGEFEQYF
V: TRBV4-2; length: 15; J: TRBJ2-2; D: .; size: few; DNA: TGTGCCAGCAGCCAAGATATCCTAGCTGTCCGGGAGCTGTTTTTT; CDR3: CASSQDILAVRELFF
V: TRBV5-5; length: 13; J: TRBJ1-1; D: .; size: .; DNA: TGTGCCACCGGGTGGTCGGGACTCCCTGAAGCTTTCTTT; CDR3: CATGWSGLPEAFF
V: TRBV7-3; length: 14; J: TRBJ2-3; D: TRBD1; size: .; DNA: TGTGCCAGTCAGCCGGGACAGGGGACAGATACGCAGTATTTT; CDR3: CASQPGQGTDTQYF
V: TRBV9; length: 18; J: TRBJ1-6; D: .; size: few; DNA: TGTGCCAGCAGCGTGTCCCCGGGGGGGGTCTTGCGAGGATCACCCCTCCACTTT; CDR3: CASSVSPGGVLRGSPLHF
V: TRBV5-1; length: 15; J: TRBJ1-1; D: TRBD1; size: .; DNA: TGCGCCAGCAGCTTCGGACAGGGAGGCGACACTGAAGCTTTCTTT; CDR3: CASSFGQGGDTEAFF
V: TRBV30; length: 15; J: TRBJ1-5; D: .; size: .; DNA: TGTGCCTGGAGTCTCATGTCGGGTAAGAATCAGCCCCAGCATTTT; CDR3: CAWSLMSGKNQPQHF
V: TRBV30; length: 16; J: TRBJ1-5; D: TRBD1; size: .; DNA: TGTGCCTGGAGTGCCTGGGGACAGGGGCGCAATCAGCCCCAGCATTTT; CDR3: CAWSAWGQGRNQPQHF
V: TRBV6-5; length: 15; J: TRBJ1-1; D: TRBD1; size: .; DNA: TGTGCCAGCAGTTACTCGGGCAACAGGGGCACTGAAGCTTTCTTT; CDR3: CASSYSGNRGTEAFF
V: TRBV5-1; length: 14; J: TRBJ1-1; D: .; size: .; DNA: TGCGCCAGCAGCTACCGGACAGAGTACACTGAAGCTTTCTTT; CDR3: CASSYRTEYTEAFF
V: TRBV19; length: 15; J: TRBJ1-2; D: .; size: .; DNA: TGTGCCAGTAGTATAGTCGGCCCCAGGGAATATGGCTACACCTTC; CDR3: CASSIVGPREYGYTF
V: TRBV24-1; length: 14; J: TRBJ1-1; D: TRBD1; size: .; DNA: TGTGCCACCAGTGATGGACAGGGACTCTCTGAAGCTTTCTTT; CDR3: CATSDGQGLSEAFF
V: TRBV6-1; length: 16; J: TRBJ2-1; D: TRBD2; size: .; DNA: TGTGCCAGCAGTGAACGGGGGACGGGGAGGGGCAATGAGCAGTTCTTC; CDR3: CASSERGTGRGNEQFF
V: TRBV11-2; length: 14; J: TRBJ1-2; D: TRBD1; size: .; DNA: TGTGCCAGCACGCAGGGGGCGGTAGACTATGGCTACACCTTC; CDR3: CASTQGAVDYGYTF
V: TRBV25-1; length: 16; J: TRBJ1-1; D: .; size: .; DNA: TGTGCCAGCAGTGAAACCCAACTGGGGGGGGTCACTGAAGCTTTCTTT; CDR3: CASSETQLGGVTEAFF
V: TRBV5-8; length: 15; J: TRBJ1-2; D: .; size: .; DNA: TGTGCCAGCAGCTTATATCAGGATTTCAGCTATGGCTACACCTTC; CDR3: CASSLYQDFSYGYTF
V: TRBV27; length: 14; J: TRBJ1-1; D: .; size: .; DNA: TGTGCCAGCAGTGAGGGACTGTTGAACACTGAAGCTTTCTTT; CDR3: CASSEGLLNTEAFF
V: TRBV2; length: 17; J: TRBJ2-3; D: TRBD1; size: .; DNA: TGTGCCAGCAGTGACGATTTTATGGGACAGGGTCCAGATACGCAGTATTTT; CDR3: CASSDDFMGQGPDTQYF
V: TRBV30; length: 14; J: TRBJ2-5; D: TRBD2; size: .; DNA: TGTGCCTTGACTAGCGGGAGATTCCGAGAGACCCAGTACTTC; CDR3: CALTSGRFRETQYF
V: TRBV19; length: 14; J: TRBJ1-4; D: .; size: .; DNA: TGTGCCAGTAGTAGTGGGAGGGCTAATGAAAAACTGTTTTTT; CDR3: CASSSGRANEKLFF
V: TRBV5-4; length: 16; J: TRBJ1-1; D: TRBD1; size: once; DNA: TGTGCCAGCAGCCCCGGGGTTGGGACAGGGAACACTGAAGCTTTCTTT; CDR3: CASSPGVGTGNTEAFF
V: TRBV5-1; length: 15; J: TRBJ1-1; D: TRBD1; size: .; DNA: TGCGCCAGCAGCTTGACAGGGGTGGGGAACACTGAAGCTTTCTTT; CDR3: CASSLTGVGNTEAFF
V: TRBV3-1/TRBV3-2; length: 17; J: TRBJ2-3; D: TRBD2; size: .; DNA: TGTGCCAGCAGCCTCGAGCGGGACTGGGGCGGCCCAGATACGCAGTATTTT; CDR3: CASSLERDWGGPDTQYF
V: TRBV5-6; length: 13; J: TRBJ1-5; D: .; size: .; DNA: TGTGCCAGCAGCTCCCTCGGCAATCAGCCCCAGCATTTT; CDR3: CASSSLGNQPQHF
V: TRBV6-5; length: 15; J: TRBJ2-7; D: TRBD1; size: .; DNA: TGTGCCAGCAGTCAAACGGGACAGGGATTTTACGAGCAGTACTTC; CDR3: CASSQTGQGFYEQYF